This T cell receptor (beta chain) originates from a study of long-term antiretroviral therapy in people with HIV. Germline V lookup: CDR1 ENHRY, CDR2 SYGVKD. The CDR3 has 19 residues. The V segment lost 4 bases and the J segment 0 bases; nucleotides outside the gene matches: 17. Each HIV participant was treated in the United States. With survey level as its setting, the immunoSEQ assay was v3.0. Libraries were prepared by immunoSEQ multiplex PCR; TCRdb keeps only in-frame clonotypes and omits some of them. The table lists about 39,000 clones, approximately 86% of them singletons. The V call is TRBV10-3, the J call TRBJ1-1; the match to TRBD1 covers 7 bases. The TCR comes from a woman under 30 with HIV. The starting material was unsorted PBMCs, obtained just before starting antiretroviral therapy. The CDR3, as DNA: TGTGCCATCAGTGGCCTGGCGAGGAGTCCGGGACAGATGAACACTGAAGCTTTCTTT. Its protein product is CAISGLARSPGQMNTEAFF.